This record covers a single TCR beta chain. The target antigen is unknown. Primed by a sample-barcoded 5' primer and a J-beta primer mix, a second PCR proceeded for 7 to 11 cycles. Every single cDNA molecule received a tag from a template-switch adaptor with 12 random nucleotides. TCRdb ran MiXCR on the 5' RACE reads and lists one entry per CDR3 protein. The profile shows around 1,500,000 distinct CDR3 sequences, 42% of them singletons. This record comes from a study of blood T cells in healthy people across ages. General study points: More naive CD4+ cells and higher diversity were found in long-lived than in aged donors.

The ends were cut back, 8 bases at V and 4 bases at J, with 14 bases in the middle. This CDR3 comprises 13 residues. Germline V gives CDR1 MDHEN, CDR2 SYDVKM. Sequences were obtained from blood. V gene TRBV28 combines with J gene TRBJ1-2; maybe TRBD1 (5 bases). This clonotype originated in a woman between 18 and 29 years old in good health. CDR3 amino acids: CASVGRGCYGYTF. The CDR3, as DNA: TGTGCCAGCGTTGGGAGGGGATGCTATGGCTACACCTTC.